This TCR beta chain came from a study of early T cells in non-severe SARS-CoV-2 infection. Study background: Unsorted whole blood bulk RNA was sequenced, with unpaired chains.

TCRdb reprocessed the 5' RACE reads with MiXCR, giving one entry per CDR3 protein. The repertoire holds under 140,000 distinct CDR3 sequences, with around an eighth as singletons. Study-wide findings and caveats: VDJdb matching, biased toward anti-spike CD8 responses, missed private and CD4 specificities.

This clonotype was seen many times. Antigen: not known. Sequences were derived from whole blood, sampled at baseline. The receptor was derived from an adult who was a healthcare worker with PCR-confirmed SARS-CoV-2 infection or an uninfected control (not recorded which).

CDR3 DNA sequence: TGCAGTGCTGCGGGGACCCAAAACACCGGGGAGCTGTTTTTT. This codes for CSAAGTQNTGELFF. This rearrangement joins TRBV20-1 to TRBJ2-2; D is perhaps TRBD2 (6 bases). Trimming left V 5 bases short and J 2 bases short, with 12 bases between. Per the germline V gene, CDR1 is DFQATT and CDR2 is SNEGSKA (reference sequence). CDR3 length: 14 residues.